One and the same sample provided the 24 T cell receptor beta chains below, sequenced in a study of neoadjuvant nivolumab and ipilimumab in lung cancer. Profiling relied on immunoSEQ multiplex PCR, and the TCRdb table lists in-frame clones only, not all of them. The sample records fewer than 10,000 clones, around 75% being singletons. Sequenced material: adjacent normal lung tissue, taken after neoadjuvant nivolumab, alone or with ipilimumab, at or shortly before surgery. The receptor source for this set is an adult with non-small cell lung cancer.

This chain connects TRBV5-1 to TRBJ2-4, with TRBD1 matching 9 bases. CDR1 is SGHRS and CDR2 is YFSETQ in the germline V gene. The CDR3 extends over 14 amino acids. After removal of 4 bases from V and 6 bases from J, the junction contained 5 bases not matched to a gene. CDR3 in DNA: TGCGCCAGCAGCCCGACAGGGGGATTAAACATTCAGTACTTC. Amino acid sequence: CASSPTGGLNIQYF.

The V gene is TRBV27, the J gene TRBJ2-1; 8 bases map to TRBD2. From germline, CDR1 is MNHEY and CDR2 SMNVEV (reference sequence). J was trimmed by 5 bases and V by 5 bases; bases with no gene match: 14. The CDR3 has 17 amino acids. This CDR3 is CASSLLAGLVLDNEQFF. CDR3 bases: TGTGCCAGCAGTCTATTAGCGGGGTTGGTCCTAGACAATGAGCAGTTCTTC.

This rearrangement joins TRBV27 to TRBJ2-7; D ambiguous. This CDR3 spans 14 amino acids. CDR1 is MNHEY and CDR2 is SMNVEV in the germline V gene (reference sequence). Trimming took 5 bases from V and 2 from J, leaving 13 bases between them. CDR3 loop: CASSPSSGPYEQYF. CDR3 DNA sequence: TGTGCCAGCAGTCCGTCCTCTGGACCCTACGAGCAGTACTTC.

Here the CDR3 reads CASSDRTDRRTYEQYF. The CDR3 bases are TGTGCCAGCAGTGATAGAACGGACAGGAGAACCTACGAGCAGTACTTC. This sequence joins TRBV6-1 and TRBJ2-7, with TRBD1 matching over 7 bases. The germline V gene encodes CDR1 MNHNS and CDR2 SASEGT. V shed 3 bases, J shed 2 bases, and the junction held 10 bases outside the gene matches. The CDR3 runs 16 residues.

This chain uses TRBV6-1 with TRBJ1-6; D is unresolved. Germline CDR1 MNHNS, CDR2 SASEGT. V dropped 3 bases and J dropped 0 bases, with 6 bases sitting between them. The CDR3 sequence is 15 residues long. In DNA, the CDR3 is TGTGCCAGCAGTGAGGCGAGCTCCTATAATTCACCCCTCCACTTT. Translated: CASSEASSYNSPLHF.

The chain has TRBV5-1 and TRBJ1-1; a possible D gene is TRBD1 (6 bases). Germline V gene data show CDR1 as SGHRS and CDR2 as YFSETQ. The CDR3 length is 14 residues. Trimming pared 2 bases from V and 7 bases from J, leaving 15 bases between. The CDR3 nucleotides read TGCGCCAGCAGCTTCCAGTCGGGGGGCGATGAAGCTTTCTTT. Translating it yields CASSFQSGGDEAFF.

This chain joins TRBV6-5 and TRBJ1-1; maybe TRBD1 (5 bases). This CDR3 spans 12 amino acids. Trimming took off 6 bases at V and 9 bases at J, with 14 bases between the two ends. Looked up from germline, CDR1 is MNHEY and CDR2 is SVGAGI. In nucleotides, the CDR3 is TGTGCCAGCAGGAAAGAGACGGGACAAGCTTTCTTT. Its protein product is CASRKETGQAFF.

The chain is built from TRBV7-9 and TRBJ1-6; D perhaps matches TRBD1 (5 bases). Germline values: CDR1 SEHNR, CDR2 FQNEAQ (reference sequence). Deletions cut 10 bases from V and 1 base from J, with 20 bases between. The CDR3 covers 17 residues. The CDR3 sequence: CANPPDRGGSYNSPLHF. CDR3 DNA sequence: TGTGCCAACCCTCCGGATAGGGGCGGATCCTATAATTCACCCCTCCACTTT.

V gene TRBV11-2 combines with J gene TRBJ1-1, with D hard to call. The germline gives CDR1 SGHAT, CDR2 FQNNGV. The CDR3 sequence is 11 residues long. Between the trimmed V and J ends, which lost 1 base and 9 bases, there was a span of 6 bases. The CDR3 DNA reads TGTGCCAGCAGCTTAGGGCAGAAAGCTTTCTTT. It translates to CASSLGQKAFF. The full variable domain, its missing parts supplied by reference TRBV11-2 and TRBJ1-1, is EAGVAQSPRYKIIEKRQSVAFWCNPISGHATLYWYQQILGQGPKLLIQFQNNGVVDDSQLPKDRFSAERLKGVDSTLKIQPAKLEDSAVYLCASSLGQKAFFGQGTRLTVV.

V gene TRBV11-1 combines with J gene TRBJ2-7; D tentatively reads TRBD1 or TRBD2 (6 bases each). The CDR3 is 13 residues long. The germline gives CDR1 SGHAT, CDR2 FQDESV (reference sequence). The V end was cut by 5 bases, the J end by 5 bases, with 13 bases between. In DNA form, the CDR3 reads TGTGCCAGCAGCCGACCCGGGGGCCACGAGCAGTACTTC. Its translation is CASSRPGGHEQYF.

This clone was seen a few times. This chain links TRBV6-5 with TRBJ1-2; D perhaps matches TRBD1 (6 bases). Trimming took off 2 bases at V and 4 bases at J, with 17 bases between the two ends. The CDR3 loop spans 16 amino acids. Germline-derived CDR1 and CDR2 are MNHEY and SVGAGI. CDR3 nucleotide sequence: TGTGCCAGCAGTTACCGGACAGCCGGCCCAACCTATGGCTACACCTTC. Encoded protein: CASSYRTAGPTYGYTF.

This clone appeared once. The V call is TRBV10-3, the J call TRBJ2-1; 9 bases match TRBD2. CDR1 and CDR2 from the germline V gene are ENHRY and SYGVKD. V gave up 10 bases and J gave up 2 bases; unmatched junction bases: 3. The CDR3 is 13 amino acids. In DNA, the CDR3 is TGTGCCACTAGCGGGGTCCCCTACAATGAGCAGTTCTTC. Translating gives CATSGVPYNEQFF.

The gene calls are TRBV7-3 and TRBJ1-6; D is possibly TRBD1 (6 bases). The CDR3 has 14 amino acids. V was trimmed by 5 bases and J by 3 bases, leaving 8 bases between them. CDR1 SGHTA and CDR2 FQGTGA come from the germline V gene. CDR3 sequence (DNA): TGTGCCAGCAGCGGGGGCAACTATAATTCACCCCTCCACTTT. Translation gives CASSGGNYNSPLHF.

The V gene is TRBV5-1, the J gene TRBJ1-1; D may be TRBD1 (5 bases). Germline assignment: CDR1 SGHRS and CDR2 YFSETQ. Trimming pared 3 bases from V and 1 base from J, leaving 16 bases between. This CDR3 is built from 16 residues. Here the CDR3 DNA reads TGCGCCAGCAGCTCACCCGGGACGGGGCGGAACACTGAAGCTTTCTTT. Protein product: CASSSPGTGRNTEAFF.

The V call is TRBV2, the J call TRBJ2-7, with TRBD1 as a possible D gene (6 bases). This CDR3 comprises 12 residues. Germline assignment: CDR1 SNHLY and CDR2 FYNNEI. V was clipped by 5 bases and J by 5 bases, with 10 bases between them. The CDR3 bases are TGTGCCAGCAGTTGGACAGTACACGAGCAGTACTTC. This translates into CASSWTVHEQYF.

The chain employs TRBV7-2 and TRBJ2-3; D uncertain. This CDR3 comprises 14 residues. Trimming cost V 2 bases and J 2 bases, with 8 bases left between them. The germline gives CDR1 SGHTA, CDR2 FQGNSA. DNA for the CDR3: TGTGCCAGCAGCTTATCGCTTTCCACAGATACGCAGTATTTT. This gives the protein CASSLSLSTDTQYF.

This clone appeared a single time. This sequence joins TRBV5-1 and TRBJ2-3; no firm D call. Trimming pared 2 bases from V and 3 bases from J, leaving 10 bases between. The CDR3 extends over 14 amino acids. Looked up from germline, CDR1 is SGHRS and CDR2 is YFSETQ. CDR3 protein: CASSLRVTTDTQYF. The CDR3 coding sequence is TGCGCCAGCAGCTTAAGGGTGACGACAGATACGCAGTATTTT.

CDR3 nucleotides: TGTGCCACCAGCAGAGACCCGGGGCAGCCCCAGCATTTT. Amino acids: CATSRDPGQPQHF. The chain employs TRBV15 and TRBJ1-5; no firm D call. Trimming took 0 bases from V and 7 from J, leaving 7 bases between them. Germline CDR1 and CDR2: LNHNV and YYDKDF (reference sequence). This CDR3 is built from 13 residues.

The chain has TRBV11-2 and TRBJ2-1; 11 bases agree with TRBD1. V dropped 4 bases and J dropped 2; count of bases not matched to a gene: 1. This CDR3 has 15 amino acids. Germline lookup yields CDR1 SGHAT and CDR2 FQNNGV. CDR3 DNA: TGTGCCAGCAGCTCGGGACAGGGGGCCTACAATGAGCAGTTCTTC. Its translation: CASSSGQGAYNEQFF.

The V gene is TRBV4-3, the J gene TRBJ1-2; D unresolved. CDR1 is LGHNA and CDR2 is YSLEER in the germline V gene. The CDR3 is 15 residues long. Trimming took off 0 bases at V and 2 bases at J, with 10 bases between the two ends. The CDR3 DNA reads TGCGCCAGCAGCCAAGATATCCTCCGGAACTATGGCTACACCTTC. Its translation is CASSQDILRNYGYTF.

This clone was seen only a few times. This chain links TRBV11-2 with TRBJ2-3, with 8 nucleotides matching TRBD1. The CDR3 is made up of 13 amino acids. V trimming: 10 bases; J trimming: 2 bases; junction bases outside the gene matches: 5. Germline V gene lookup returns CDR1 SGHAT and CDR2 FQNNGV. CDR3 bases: TGTGCCACAAGACAGGGGATCACAGATACGCAGTATTTT. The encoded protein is CATRQGITDTQYF. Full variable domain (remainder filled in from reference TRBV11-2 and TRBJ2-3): EAGVAQSPRYKIIEKRQSVAFWCNPISGHATLYWYQQILGQGPKLLIQFQNNGVVDDSQLPKDRFSAERLKGVDSTLKIQPAKLEDSAVYLCATRQGITDTQYFGPGTRLTVL.

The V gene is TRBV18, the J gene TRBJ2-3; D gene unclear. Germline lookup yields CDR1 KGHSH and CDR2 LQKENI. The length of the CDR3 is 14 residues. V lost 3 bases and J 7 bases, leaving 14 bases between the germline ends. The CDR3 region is CASSPNDPKHTQYF. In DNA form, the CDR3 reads TGTGCCAGCTCACCGAATGACCCGAAACATACGCAGTATTTT.

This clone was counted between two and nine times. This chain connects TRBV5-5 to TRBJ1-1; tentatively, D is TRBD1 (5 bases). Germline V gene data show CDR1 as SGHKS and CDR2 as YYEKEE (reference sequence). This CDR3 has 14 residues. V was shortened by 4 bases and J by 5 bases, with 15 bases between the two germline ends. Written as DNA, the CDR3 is TGTGCCAGCAGCGCCATTCAGGGATGGACTGAAGCTTTCTTT. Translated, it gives CASSAIQGWTEAFF.

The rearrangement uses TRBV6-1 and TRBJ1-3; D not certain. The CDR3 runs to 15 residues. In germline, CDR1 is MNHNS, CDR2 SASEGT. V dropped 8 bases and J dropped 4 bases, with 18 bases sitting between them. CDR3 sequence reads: CASQRSSLGGNTIYF. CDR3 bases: TGTGCCAGCCAGCGGTCTAGTCTCGGCGGAAACACCATATATTTT.